One sample yielded the 3 T cell receptor beta chains listed below, sequenced in a study of cytomegalovirus exposure and HLA in healthy donors (dated by TCRdb to the late 2010s). Libraries came from the immunoSEQ multiplex PCR assay. For the multiplex PCR, a mixture combining 60 forward primers for TCR Vbeta segments and 13 reverse primers for TCR Jbeta segments was used. Here the immuneACCESS table is served through TCRdb, limited to in-frame sequences with V and J called. Missing clones are a known gap in these copies; in checked studies unresolved V genes cover under half, and the rest lacks a known reason. Here the sample has around 200,000 clones; 77% occur a single time. Clones ranked in the top ten supply 3.7% of the sample. Sequenced: PBMCs. These receptors all stem from a woman aged 55-69 years in good health and CMV-seropositive.

V usage is TRBV5-4 and J usage is TRBJ2-1, with 7 nucleotides matching TRBD1. CDR1 SGHNT and CDR2 YYREEE come from the germline V gene (reference sequence). Trimming removed 4 bases from V and 9 bases from J; junction bases left unmatched: 7. The CDR3 has 13 amino acids. The CDR3 reads CASSGYTGAEQFF. In DNA form, the CDR3 reads TGTGCCAGCAGCGGCTATACAGGGGCTGAGCAGTTCTTC.

Worth noting for this clone: One end of the junction varies from germline; a read error may be responsible. This chain links TRBV7-6 with TRBJ2-6; the match to TRBD2 covers 7 bases. Germline CDR1 and CDR2: SGHVS and FNYEAQ. This CDR3 is built from 18 residues. The CDR3 loop is CASSFYMGGKTGANGLTF. CDR3 coding DNA: TGTGCCAGCAGCTTTTACATGGGAGGGAAAACCGGGGCCAACGGCCTGACTTTC.

A single count supports this clone. One end of the junction does not line up with germline, which may come from a read error. The chain combines TRBV7-9 with TRBJ2-5; no clear D gene. Germline V gives CDR1 SEHNR, CDR2 FQNEAQ (reference sequence). The CDR3 runs 14 residues. The CDR3, as DNA: TGTGCCAGCAGCTTATGGCAGAGCGAAGAGATCCAGTACTTC. This encodes CASSLWQSEEIQYF.